This TCR beta chain was identified in a study of blood T cell repertoires in COVID-19. Overall study context: Acute-phase and convalescent COVID-19 samples originated in the United States, Italy and Spain. Nucleic acid was either cDNA or gDNA, and it came from T cells, B-cell-depleted T cells, or PBMCs.

Some clones are missing from TCRdb's copy, which holds only in-frame ones; the method was immunoSEQ multiplex PCR. The sample includes roughly 430,000 clones, around nine tenths of them seen just once. Germline CDR1 reads SQVTM; CDR2 reads ANQGSEA. V dropped 5 bases and J dropped 7 bases, with 11 bases sitting between them. The CDR3 extends over 11 amino acids. Sequencing input: PBMCs or T cells enriched from blood (not recorded which). V and J are TRBV29-1 and TRBJ1-2; D uncertain. This clonotype was sampled from a young woman who had been exposed to COVID-19. This CDR3 is CSVNEEGGYTF. CDR3 DNA: TGCAGCGTTAATGAGGAGGGTGGCTACACCTTC. The variable domain in full, completed from reference TRBV29-1 and TRBJ1-2, reads SAVISQKPSRDICQRGTSLTIQCQVDSQVTMMFWYRQQPGQSLTLIATANQGSEATYESGFVIDKFPISRPNLTFSTLTVSNMSPEDSSIYLCSVNEEGGYTFGSGTRLTVV.